The 28 T cell receptor beta chains in this list originate from one sample, sequenced in a study of blood T cell repertoires in COVID-19. This table comes from immunoSEQ multiplex PCR, and its TCRdb copy is limited to in-frame clones, with some not included. This table has hundreds of thousands of clones, under 95% appearing once. The sequenced sample was peripheral blood. The receptors were sampled from a woman younger than 35 who had recovered from COVID-19.

This chain uses TRBV11-3 with TRBJ2-2, with 9 bases identical to TRBD2. J lost 5 bases, V lost 5 bases, and 6 bases had no gene match. The CDR3 is 15 residues long. The germline V gene encodes CDR1 SGHNT and CDR2 YENEEA. CDR3 amino acids: CASSVGTSQTGELFF. The DNA for the CDR3 is TGTGCCAGCAGCGTAGGGACTAGCCAAACCGGGGAGCTGTTTTTT.

The gene calls are TRBV9 and TRBJ2-1, with D possibly matching TRBD2 (6 bases). The ends were cut back, 1 base at V and 10 bases at J, with 18 bases in the middle. The CDR3 runs to 15 residues. The V gene's germline CDR1 is SGDLS and CDR2 YYNGEE. The CDR3 sequence: CASSVISHAGGEQFF. The CDR3 DNA reads as TGTGCCAGCAGCGTAATTTCCCACGCTGGGGGGGAGCAGTTCTTC.

V is TRBV6-5 and J is TRBJ2-7; TRBD2 might be the D (6 bases). This CDR3 region has 12 residues. Germline V gene data show CDR1 as MNHEY and CDR2 as SVGAGI. Trimming left V 11 bases short and J 3 bases short, with 14 bases between. DNA for the CDR3: TGTGCCGGATGCCGGGAGATCTACGAGCAGTACGTC. Protein product: CAGCREIYEQYV.

The chain combines TRBV30 with TRBJ1-6; 8 bases align to TRBD1. After removal of 3 bases from V and 4 bases from J, the junction contained 8 bases not matched to a gene. The CDR3 consists of 16 residues. Germline loops: CDR1 GTSNPN, CDR2 SVGIG (reference sequence). This CDR3 is CAWRGTGQYYNSPLHF. The CDR3 DNA is TGTGCCTGGAGGGGGACAGGTCAATATTATAATTCACCCCTCCACTTT.

V usage is TRBV9 and J usage is TRBJ2-1, with 7 bases identical to TRBD2. Trimming cost V 4 bases and J 0 bases; bases outside gene matches: 10. The CDR3 extends over 17 amino acids. Per germline, CDR1 SGDLS and CDR2 YYNGEE. The CDR3 here is CASSPTYGTNSYNEQFF. The DNA of the CDR3 is TGTGCCAGCAGCCCCACTTACGGGACTAACTCCTACAATGAGCAGTTCTTC. The full variable domain, rest sourced from reference TRBV9 and TRBJ2-1, is DSGVTQTPKHLITATGQRVTLRCSPRSGDLSVYWYQQSLDQGLQFLIQYYNGEERAKGNILERFSAQQFPDLHSELNLSSLELGDSALYFCASSPTYGTNSYNEQFFGPGTRLTVL.

The chain combines TRBV7-8 with TRBJ1-3; D is unresolved. CDR3 length: 14 amino acids. Germline loops: CDR1 SGHVS, CDR2 FQNEAQ. Trimming took 4 bases from V and 0 from J, leaving 7 bases between them. The CDR3 sequence is CASSSQDSGNTIYF. CDR3 DNA sequence: TGTGCCAGCAGCTCCCAGGACTCTGGAAACACCATATATTTT.

This chain connects TRBV19 to TRBJ2-5; 8 nucleotides match TRBD1. V lost 1 base to trimming and J lost 5 bases; unmatched junction nucleotides: 9. CDR3 length: 16 amino acids. The germline gives CDR1 LNHDA, CDR2 SQIVND (reference sequence). The CDR3 sequence is CASSIASDRGTETQYF. In DNA, the CDR3 is TGTGCCAGTAGTATAGCATCCGACAGGGGCACTGAGACCCAGTACTTC.

The chain uses TRBV21-1 and TRBJ2-7; TRBD2, the table's D call, was not compared with the DNA. TRBV21-1 is listed as a pseudogene. This CDR3 comprises 16 residues. CDR3 nucleotide sequence: TGTGCCACCCGGAGACTAGCGGGAAATCTTTCCTACGAGCAGTACGTC. Amino acids: CATRRLAGNLSYEQYV.

The V call is TRBV5-6, the J call TRBJ2-7; TRBD2 matches 11 bases. V lost 4 bases and J lost 0; bases outside the gene matches: 3. Germline V lookup: CDR1 SGHDT, CDR2 YYEEEE. CDR3 size: 15 residues. The CDR3 here is CASSAGTSGSYEQYV. CDR3 DNA sequence: TGTGCCAGCAGCGCAGGGACTAGCGGCTCCTACGAGCAGTACGTC.

V and J are TRBV6-5 and TRBJ1-2, with a weak D call TRBD1 (5 bases). Trimming removed 6 bases at V and 5 bases at J, with 13 bases between. Germline V gives CDR1 MNHEY, CDR2 SVGAGI. CDR3 size: 13 residues. CDR3 loop: CASSRTQGYGYTF. As DNA, the CDR3 is TGTGCCAGCAGCCGGACGCAGGGATATGGCTACACCTTC.

The chain combines TRBV18 with TRBJ2-5; 8 nucleotides agree with TRBD2. The V gene end was trimmed by 0 bases and the J gene end by 5 bases; junction bases not matched to a gene: 2. The CDR3 length is 14 residues. Germline V gives CDR1 KGHSH, CDR2 LQKENI. CDR3 sequence: CASSPPTSVETQYF. In DNA form, the CDR3 reads TGTGCCAGCTCACCACCGACTAGCGTGGAGACCCAGTACTTC.

The CDR3 is CASSLAWSGGTEAFF. The CDR3 DNA reads TGTGCCAGCAGCTTAGCTTGGTCAGGGGGGACTGAAGCTTTCTTT. The gene calls are TRBV7-9 and TRBJ1-1; 7 nucleotides align to TRBD1. Per the germline V gene, CDR1 is SEHNR and CDR2 is FQNEAQ (reference sequence). The CDR3 sequence is 15 residues long. V trimming: 0 bases; J trimming: 5 bases; junction bases outside the gene matches: 6. The full variable domain, in which reference TRBV7-9 and TRBJ1-1 provide the parts outside the CDR3, is DTGVSQNPRHKITKRGQNVTFRCDPISEHNRLYWYRQTLGQGPEFLTYFQNEAQLEKSRLLSDRFSAERPKGSFSTLEIQRTEQGDSAMYLCASSLAWSGGTEAFFGQGTRLTVV.

The rearrangement joins TRBV27 to TRBJ2-2; D is uncertain. V was clipped by 5 bases and J by 9 bases, with 16 bases between them. This CDR3 contains 14 residues. Germline V CDR1 and CDR2: MNHEY, SMNVEV (reference sequence). CDR3 coding DNA: TGTGCCAGCAGTCCCCTAGGCCCCCACCGGGAGCTGTTTTTT. Residues: CASSPLGPHRELFF.

J is TRBJ2-3 and V is TRBV9, with TRBD2 as a possible D gene (6 bases). The CDR3 is made up of 16 amino acids. From germline, CDR1 is SGDLS and CDR2 YYNGEE. Trimming took 3 bases from V and 0 from J, leaving 14 bases between them. This CDR3 reads CASSARGGRSTDTQYF. CDR3 DNA sequence: TGTGCCAGCAGCGCCCGAGGAGGGCGTAGCACAGATACGCAGTATTTT.

The chain links TRBV5-1 to TRBJ1-5; 9 bases are a match to TRBD1. V shed 4 bases and J 3 bases; nucleotides not matched to a gene: 5. Germline V gives CDR1 SGHRS, CDR2 YFSETQ. This CDR3 has 15 amino acids. The CDR3, as DNA: TGCGCCAGCAGCCCTGGACAGGGGCCCAATCAGCCCCAGCATTTT. Translated, it gives CASSPGQGPNQPQHF.

The chain has TRBV9 and TRBJ2-1, with D perhaps TRBD1 (5 bases). The germline CDR1 and CDR2 sequences are SGDLS and YYNGEE. V shed 0 bases and J shed 3 bases, with 13 bases lying between them. This CDR3 has 16 amino acids. The CDR3 region is CASSVDGRDSYNEQFF. As DNA, the CDR3 is TGTGCCAGCAGCGTAGACGGCAGGGATAGCTACAATGAGCAGTTCTTC.

This rearrangement joins TRBV5-1 to TRBJ1-1; 8 positions agree with TRBD1. Trimming took 0 bases from V and 3 from J; bases not matched to a gene: 4. Looked up from germline, CDR1 is SGHRS and CDR2 is YFSETQ. This CDR3 comprises 15 residues. Written as DNA, the CDR3 is TGCGCCAGCAGCTTGGGGGACAGGACCGACACTGAAGCTTTCTTT. Amino acid sequence: CASSLGDRTDTEAFF.

This clone was recorded a few times. The chain carries TRBV7-9 and TRBJ2-1; D not certain. Per the germline V gene, CDR1 is SEHNR and CDR2 is FQNEAQ (reference sequence). The V and J ends lost 10 bases and 5 bases respectively, with 12 bases between them. The CDR3 consists of 12 residues. CDR3 loop: CATSRGDNEQFF. The CDR3, as DNA: TGTGCCACCTCTCGAGGTGACAATGAGCAGTTCTTC.

V and J are TRBV24-1 and TRBJ1-5; 8 positions agree with TRBD1. The CDR3 extends over 14 amino acids. CDR1 and CDR2 (germline): KGHDR, SFDVKD. Unmatched junction bases numbered 1, after V lost 7 bases and J lost 0 bases. The CDR3 DNA reads TGTGCCACCAGGGACAGGGATAGCAATCAGCCCCAGCATTTT. Its protein product is CATRDRDSNQPQHF.

The gene calls are TRBV7-9 and TRBJ2-1, with D hard to call. The CDR3 contains 15 residues. V was trimmed by 4 bases and J by 0 bases, leaving 10 bases between them. Per the germline V gene, CDR1 is SEHNR and CDR2 is FQNEAQ (reference sequence). The CDR3 DNA follows: TGTGCCAGCAGCTACAGTGCGAGCTCCTACAATGAGCAGTTCTTC. Protein: CASSYSASSYNEQFF.

The chain is built from TRBV24-1 and TRBJ1-2; a possible D gene is TRBD1 (5 bases). The germline gives CDR1 KGHDR, CDR2 SFDVKD. CDR3 length equals 15 residues. The V gene lost 4 bases and the J gene lost 4 bases, with 15 bases spanning the gap. CDR3 DNA: TGTGCCACCAGTGAAGGCTCAGGGCCTCGCTATGGCTACACCTTC. The encoded protein is CATSEGSGPRYGYTF.

V usage is TRBV4-1 and J usage is TRBJ2-1, with D perhaps matching TRBD2 (6 bases). This CDR3 has 15 residues. CDR1 and CDR2 from the germline V gene are MGHRA and YSYEKL. V was clipped by 3 bases and J by 6 bases, with 15 bases between them. The CDR3 DNA is TGCGCCAGCAGCCAGATTAGCGGCGGCCGCAATGAGCAGTTCTTC. It is translated as CASSQISGGRNEQFF.

In the case of this clone: At the DNA level, this CDR3 is encoded by other sequences in the same sample as well. The chain uses TRBV6-2 or TRBV6-3 and TRBJ2-7, with D tentatively TRBD1 (6 bases). Germline CDR1 MNHEY, CDR2 SVGEGT. The length of the CDR3 is 12 residues. Trimming removed 5 bases at V and 4 bases at J, with 9 bases between. The CDR3 here is CASSHTGYEQYV. In DNA, the CDR3 is TGTGCCAGCAGTCATACAGGGTACGAGCAGTACGTC.

V usage is TRBV7-9 and J usage is TRBJ1-3; TRBD1 might be the D (6 bases). The V gene's germline CDR1 is SEHNR and CDR2 FQNEAQ (reference sequence). The CDR3 has 15 amino acids. V dropped 5 bases and J dropped 8 bases, with 19 bases sitting between them. CDR3 loop: CASSPMGTPGHTIYF. CDR3 nucleotides: TGTGCCAGCAGCCCGATGGGGACACCCGGCCACACCATATATTTT.

This clone was observed a single time. The chain employs TRBV15 and TRBJ1-2; D may be TRBD1 (5 bases). The germline gives CDR1 LNHNV, CDR2 YYDKDF (reference sequence). The CDR3 is made up of 17 amino acids. The V end lost 1 base, the J end lost 4 bases, and 19 bases lay between the germline ends. CDR3 bases: TGTGCCACCAGCAGAGCCACCCCAAGGGGATACTCCTATGGCTACACCTTC. This translates into CATSRATPRGYSYGYTF.

The chain has TRBV7-8 and TRBJ1-1; tentatively, D is TRBD1 (5 bases). This CDR3 has 15 amino acids. Germline values: CDR1 SGHVS, CDR2 FQNEAQ. The V gene lost 3 bases and the J gene lost 3 bases, with 14 bases spanning the gap. The CDR3 protein is CASSFLFGRDTEAFF. The CDR3 DNA is TGTGCCAGCAGCTTTTTATTCGGCAGGGACACTGAAGCTTTCTTT.

The chain couples TRBV5-4 to TRBJ1-2, with 8 bases fitting TRBD1. The CDR3 is 14 residues long. From germline, CDR1 is SGHNT and CDR2 YYREEE (reference sequence). V was clipped by 4 bases and J by 7 bases; unmatched bases: 9. As DNA, the CDR3 is TGTGCCAGCAGCCCCTGGGGGACAGGAGGTGGCTACACCTTC. Encoded protein: CASSPWGTGGGYTF.

Here the CDR3 reads CASSSIAGAPQFF. CDR3 nucleotides: TGTGCCAGCAGCTCTATAGCGGGAGCGCCACAGTTCTTC. This chain uses TRBV7-8 with TRBJ2-1; 9 bases are a match to TRBD2. V was clipped by 4 bases and J by 13 bases; unmatched bases: 8. CDR1 and CDR2 from the germline V gene are SGHVS and FQNEAQ. The CDR3 is 13 amino acids.